A selection of T cell receptor beta chains follows, all from one sample in a study of T cell responses to AZD1222 COVID-19 vaccine. Sequenced by immunoSEQ multiplex PCR; TCRdb stores in-frame clones only, minus some. The sample has about 99,000 clones, about 89% seen once. This specimen was peripheral blood, taken 28 days after the second AZD1222 dose. Every receptor here comes from an adult who received the AZD1222 COVID-19 vaccine. Both conserved end residues are trimmed from each CDR3.

cdr3_aa	cdr3_length	v_call	j_call
ASSPRVGTNEKLF	13	TRBV7-9	TRBJ1-4
ATSRADQPQH	10	TRBV15	TRBJ1-5
ASKGWGNQPQH	11	TRBV2	TRBJ1-5
ASSTRTESSYEQY	13	TRBV11-2	TRBJ2-7
ASSVSGSAYEQY	12	TRBV5-6	TRBJ2-7
ASSLGQGFGQPQH	13	TRBV7-8	TRBJ1-5
ASSPGTVGPDTQY	13	TRBV7-9	TRBJ2-3
ASSPSGPTTGYGYT	14	TRBV5-6	TRBJ1-2
ASSLGGNNSPLH	12	TRBV28	TRBJ1-6
ASRSGQSNYGYT	12	TRBV28	TRBJ1-2
ASSFGKETQY	10	TRBV11-2	TRBJ2-5
ASSPRGNSQETQY	13	TRBV13	TRBJ2-5
ASSQERGYSYEQY	13	TRBV4-3	TRBJ2-7
ASSSFVQEGGSGANVLT	17	TRBV28	TRBJ2-6
ASSSGASGSLVNEQF	15	TRBV28	TRBJ2-1
ASSFDRGGTGELF	13	TRBV28	TRBJ2-2
ASSDRGRPDTQY	12	TRBV28	TRBJ2-3
ASRKESYTGELF	12	TRBV19	TRBJ2-2
ASRGLAGGRRNNEQF	15	TRBV19	TRBJ2-1
ASSFGMDSFSYEQY	14	TRBV5-4	TRBJ2-7
ASSQVGVQGLH	11	TRBV3-1/TRBV3-2	TRBJ1-6
ASRYTDTQY	9	TRBV6-5	TRBJ2-3
ASTRDRDAYEQY	12	TRBV2	TRBJ2-7
ASSNPRGPPYEQY	13	TRBV19	TRBJ2-7
ASSLQGLNNEQF	12	TRBV5-4	TRBJ2-1
ASSLLQGTNYGYT	13	TRBV11-2	TRBJ1-2
ASSQEGLIRLAETSTDTQY	19	TRBV14	TRBJ2-3
ASSHEHSGSLDEQF	14	TRBV5-1	TRBJ2-1
ASSPLGKVRYSGANVLT	17	TRBV5-1	TRBJ2-6
ASRRTGAGTEAF	12	TRBV27	TRBJ1-1
ASSFPFETVNTEAF	14	TRBV7-2	TRBJ1-1
ASSRADSLYGYT	12	TRBV19	TRBJ1-2
ASRKSPGVYEQY	12	TRBV28	TRBJ2-7
ASSGQGGNTEAF	12	TRBV2	TRBJ1-1
ASSVGTNLEKLF	12	TRBV5-4	TRBJ1-4
SVTRQGFAGELF	12	TRBV29-1	TRBJ2-2
ASSPGTSGTSYEQY	14	TRBV18	TRBJ2-7
ATSDPPGQVNTGELF	15	TRBV24-1	TRBJ2-2
ASSPDPPGASGRGEQF	16	TRBV5-6	TRBJ2-1
EGKGLAGVWGSYEQY	15	TRBV19	TRBJ2-7
ASSYQVPVDRQY	12	TRBV6-2/TRBV6-3	TRBJ1-3
ASSLQSQGAGTEAF	14	TRBV28	TRBJ1-1
ASSLGAGDRYEQY	13	TRBV7-2	TRBJ2-7
ASSWGQGVQPQH	12	TRBV28	TRBJ1-5
ASSLLWTTEAF	11	TRBV28	TRBJ1-1
ASSPGQGAKSYNEQF	15	TRBV19	TRBJ2-1
ASSQDTGTYGYT	12	TRBV4-2	TRBJ1-2
ASRGRATNTEAF	12	TRBV6-5	TRBJ1-1